The 26 T cell receptor beta chains in this list originate from one sample, sequenced in a study of blood T cell repertoires in COVID-19. The method was immunoSEQ multiplex PCR; TCRdb's version includes in-frame clones alone and lacks a portion of them. Of about 73,000 clones detected, around four fifths appear once; the ten largest clones hold 5% to 6%. The sequenced sample consisted of peripheral blood. The receptor set was obtained from a man aged 50 to 59 with active COVID-19.

CDR3 sequence (DNA): TGTGCCAGCAGCGTAAACCTAAACACTGAAGCTTTCTTT. Protein: CASSVNLNTEAFF. V usage is TRBV9 and J usage is TRBJ1-1; D call uncertain. The CDR3 covers 13 residues. Between the trimmed V and J ends, which lost 1 base and 2 bases, there was a span of 6 bases. CDR1 SGDLS and CDR2 YYNGEE come from the germline V gene.

This rearrangement joins TRBV7-9 to TRBJ2-7, with no clear D. V lost 4 bases and J lost 3, with 10 bases in between. From germline, CDR1 is SEHNR and CDR2 FQNEAQ (reference sequence). The CDR3 contains 13 residues. Written as DNA, the CDR3 is TGTGCCAGCAGCTCTGGGCCAGGCTACGAGCAGTACTTC. It translates to CASSSGPGYEQYF.

The CDR3 is CASSPQETQYF. CDR3 nucleotides: TGTGCCAGCAGCCCTCAAGAGACCCAGTACTTC. The chain combines TRBV5-5 with TRBJ2-5; no clear D gene. V was shortened by 4 bases and J by 2 bases, with 3 bases between the two germline ends. This CDR3 has 11 amino acids. Looked up from germline, CDR1 is SGHKS and CDR2 is YYEKEE (reference sequence).

V usage is TRBV6-6 and J usage is TRBJ2-1; 9 bases are shared with TRBD2. The junction had 4 bases not matched to a gene; V was cut back by 2 bases and J by 8 bases. The germline CDR1 and CDR2 sequences are MNHNY and SVGAGI (reference sequence). This CDR3 spans 14 amino acids. The CDR3 DNA follows: TGTGCCAGCAGTTACGCGGGAGGGATCGATGAGCAGTTCTTC. This codes for CASSYAGGIDEQFF.

This clone was observed once. The chain joins TRBV6-2 or TRBV6-3 to TRBJ2-1; 10 bases match TRBD2. The ends lost 2 bases at V and 9 bases at J; junction bases unmatched: 7. CDR1 and CDR2 from the germline V gene are MNHEY and SVGEGT. There are 15 residues in the CDR3. The chain's CDR3 is CASSYGAGGRSEQFF. As DNA, the CDR3 is TGTGCCAGCAGTTACGGAGCGGGGGGGCGGAGTGAGCAGTTCTTC.

V usage is TRBV7-2 and J usage is TRBJ2-3; TRBD2 is a possible D gene (5 bases). CDR1 and CDR2 from the germline V gene are SGHTA and FQGNSA. V lost 4 bases, J lost 5 bases, and 19 bases lay in between. The CDR3 loop spans 16 amino acids. The CDR3 sequence is CASSSESIGAGDTQYF. The CDR3 coding sequence is TGTGCCAGCAGCTCGGAGTCGATCGGTGCGGGAGATACGCAGTATTTT.

This chain links TRBV5-6 with TRBJ2-3, with a tentative D call TRBD2 (6 bases). This CDR3 region has 11 residues. Germline V CDR1 and CDR2: SGHDT, YYEEEE. V was cut by 4 bases and J by 8 bases, with 8 bases left in between. CDR3 sequence reads: CASSAGLTQYF. The CDR3 coding sequence is TGTGCCAGCAGCGCGGGACTTACGCAGTATTTT. Variable domain in full (rest from reference TRBV5-6 and TRBJ2-3): DAGVTQSPTHLIKTRGQQVTLRCSPKSGHDTVSWYQQALGQGPQFIFQYYEEEERQRGNFPDRFSGHQFPNYSSELNVNALLLGDSALYLCASSAGLTQYFGPGTRLTVL.

V usage is TRBV18 and J usage is TRBJ2-1, with D uncertain. CDR1 and CDR2 (germline): KGHSH, LQKENI. Trimming stripped 2 bases from V and 0 bases from J, with 8 bases between. CDR3 size: 15 residues. For the CDR3, the DNA is TGTGCCAGCTCACCAAACGACAACTCCTACAATGAGCAGTTCTTC. Amino acids: CASSPNDNSYNEQFF.

J is TRBJ2-3 and V is TRBV2; 10 nucleotides align to TRBD2. The germline CDR1 and CDR2 sequences are SNHLY and FYNNEI. With 6 bases clipped from V and 6 bases from J, the junction kept 6 bases outside the gene matches. CDR3 length: 14 amino acids. The CDR3 here is CASRRSGGADTQYF. As DNA, the CDR3 is TGTGCCAGCAGGAGAAGCGGGGGGGCGGATACGCAGTATTTT. Looking up the rest from reference TRBV2 and TRBJ2-3 gives the full variable domain: EPEVTQTPSHQVTQMGQEVILRCVPISNHLYFYWYRQILGQKVEFLVSFYNNEISEKSEIFDDQFSVERPDGSNFTLKIRSTKLEDSAMYFCASRRSGGADTQYFGPGTRLTVL.

This clone occurred a few times. V is TRBV6-1 and J is TRBJ1-1, with D perhaps matching TRBD1 (6 bases). Trimming cost V 1 base and J 5 bases, with 14 bases left between them. The CDR3 spans 15 residues. The germline gives CDR1 MNHNS, CDR2 SASEGT. The CDR3 bases are TGTGCCAGCAGTGAAGTCGGGGGGCGGTGGACTGAAGCTTTCTTT. This translates into CASSEVGGRWTEAFF.

V is TRBV19 and J is TRBJ1-2; perhaps TRBD1 as D (6 bases). Germline CDR1 and CDR2: LNHDA and SQIVND (reference sequence). V lost 7 bases, J lost 1 base, and 16 bases lay in between. CDR3 length: 15 amino acids. CDR3 nucleotide sequence: TGTGCCAGTACCCGGGGGGGCGACGGTAACTATGGCTACACCTTC. This translates into CASTRGGDGNYGYTF.

A single count supports this clone. This chain joins TRBV6-5 and TRBJ2-7; 10 positions match TRBD1. The CDR3 consists of 16 residues. J gave up 5 bases and V 4 bases, and 11 bases lay outside the gene matches. Germline V lookup: CDR1 MNHEY, CDR2 SVGAGI. For the CDR3, the DNA is TGTGCCAGCAGTTCGAACCCCGGGACAGGGGTTGACGAGCAGTACTTC. It codes for CASSSNPGTGVDEQYF.

This chain connects TRBV4-3 to TRBJ2-7, with TRBD2 matching over 7 bases. This CDR3 has 14 amino acids. The V and J ends lost 0 bases and 6 bases, in that order; junction bases with no gene match: 5. Germline assignment: CDR1 LGHNA and CDR2 YSLEER. The CDR3 sequence is CASSQEGRTSEQYF. For the CDR3, the DNA is TGCGCCAGCAGCCAAGAAGGGAGGACTAGCGAGCAGTACTTC.

The J gene is TRBJ1-2, the V gene TRBV19, with D maybe TRBD1 (5 bases). V lost 4 bases and J 4 bases, leaving 25 bases between the germline ends. The CDR3 contains 18 residues. From germline, CDR1 is LNHDA and CDR2 SQIVND (reference sequence). Here the CDR3 DNA reads TGTGCCAGTAGTAACATCTACTCTTGGACAAACGTATTCTATGGCTACACCTTC. Amino acid sequence: CASSNIYSWTNVFYGYTF. Based on the CDR3 plus reference TRBV19 and TRBJ1-2, the full variable domain is DGGITQSPKYLFRKEGQNVTLSCEQNLNHDAMYWYRQDPGQGLRLIYYSQIVNDFQKGDIAEGYSVSREKKESFPLTVTSAQKNPTAFYLCASSNIYSWTNVFYGYTFGSGTRLTVV.

There are a few counts of this clone. The rearrangement uses TRBV4-1 and TRBJ1-5; TRBD1 matches at 7 bases. This CDR3 has 16 residues. The V gene's germline CDR1 is MGHRA and CDR2 YSYEKL. Trimming cost V 1 base and J 6 bases; bases outside gene matches: 9. CDR3 coding DNA: TGCGCCAGCAGCCAAGGAGCCAGGGGGATCGGTCAGCCCCAGCATTTT. It is translated as CASSQGARGIGQPQHF.

The J gene is TRBJ2-7, the V gene TRBV6-1, with 12 bases that match TRBD2. Germline V CDR1 and CDR2: MNHNS, SASEGT. The CDR3 totals 16 residues. After removal of 2 bases from V and 7 bases from J, the junction contained 9 bases not matched to a gene. CDR3 in amino acids: CASSEPLLAGGGEQYF. The CDR3 bases are TGTGCCAGCAGTGAACCCCTACTAGCGGGGGGCGGGGAGCAGTACTTC.

The chain joins TRBV7-6 to TRBJ2-2, with 7 bases identical to TRBD2. V gave up 4 bases and J gave up 6 bases; unmatched junction bases: 5. This CDR3 is 14 amino acids long. Germline-derived CDR1 and CDR2 are SGHVS and FNYEAQ. The CDR3 coding sequence is TGTGCCAGCAGCTCGCGGGAGACAGCCGGGGAGCTGTTTTTT. This sequence encodes CASSSRETAGELFF.

This sequence joins TRBV7-2 and TRBJ2-3, with 13 nucleotides matching TRBD2. The CDR3 length is 16 residues. Germline V gives CDR1 SGHTA, CDR2 FQGNSA. With 6 bases clipped from V and 6 bases from J, the junction kept 9 bases outside the gene matches. The CDR3 loop reads CASSRTSGGARDTQYF. The CDR3 DNA follows: TGTGCCAGCAGTCGAACTAGCGGGGGGGCGAGGGATACGCAGTATTTT.

The rearrangement joins TRBV7-2 to TRBJ2-7; 8 bases are a match to TRBD1. Germline V lookup: CDR1 SGHTA, CDR2 FQGNSA. V shed 5 bases, J shed 4 bases, and the junction held 7 bases outside the gene matches. CDR3 length equals 14 residues. The CDR3 DNA follows: TGTGCCAGCAGCACCGACAGGGGTCGGTACGAGCAGTACTTC. It specifies CASSTDRGRYEQYF.

The CDR3 DNA follows: TGTGCCAGCAGTTTTCTATCGGTCTCTGGGGCCAACGTCCTGACTTTC. This encodes CASSFLSVSGANVLTF. This rearrangement joins TRBV28 to TRBJ2-6; D is unresolved. The ends were cut back, 3 bases at V and 0 bases at J, with 9 bases in the middle. CDR3 length: 16 residues. Germline V gives CDR1 MDHEN, CDR2 SYDVKM.

The V and J genes are TRBV7-2 and TRBJ1-2, with D possibly TRBD1 on 5 matching bases. CDR1 and CDR2 (germline): SGHTA, FQGNSA. The CDR3 covers 14 residues. Trimming removed 5 bases from V and 8 bases from J, with 18 bases in between. This CDR3 is CASSLASTVRGYTF. The DNA for the CDR3 is TGTGCCAGCAGCCTCGCCTCGACAGTAAGGGGCTACACCTTC.

The chain has TRBV7-6 and TRBJ1-1, with D possibly TRBD1 on 5 matching bases. The CDR3 has 16 amino acids. CDR1 is SGHVS and CDR2 is FNYEAQ in the germline V gene. V was clipped by 5 bases and J by 0 bases, with 16 bases between them. The CDR3 reads CASSEGREGLNTEAFF. CDR3 nucleotide sequence: TGTGCCAGCAGCGAGGGACGGGAGGGGTTGAACACTGAAGCTTTCTTT.

This clone was recorded once. This chain uses TRBV27 with TRBJ1-1; D perhaps matches TRBD1 (6 bases). Germline V CDR1 and CDR2: MNHEY, SMNVEV (reference sequence). The CDR3 runs 15 residues. V lost 6 bases, J lost 2 bases, and 16 bases lay in between. The CDR3 protein is CASRSRPRGNTEAFF. For the CDR3, the DNA is TGTGCCAGCAGATCCCGACCCAGGGGTAACACTGAAGCTTTCTTT.

The chain recombines TRBV18 with TRBJ2-1, with 11 positions matching TRBD2. Trimming removed 3 bases from V and 5 bases from J; junction bases left unmatched: 6. CDR3 size: 16 residues. The germline CDR1 and CDR2 sequences are KGHSH and LQKENI. The CDR3, as DNA: TGTGCCAGCTCACCCCTAGCGGGAGGCGGTGACAATGAGCAGTTCTTC. Amino acids: CASSPLAGGGDNEQFF.

This clone was recorded once. The chain is built from TRBV12-3 or TRBV12-4 and TRBJ1-1; maybe TRBD1 (5 bases). The CDR3 runs 13 residues. Trimming stripped 6 bases from V and 4 bases from J, with 12 bases between. Written as DNA, the CDR3 is TGTGCCAGCAGCCCTCAGGGTTTCACTGAAGCTTTCTTT. It yields the protein CASSPQGFTEAFF.

This chain joins TRBV15 and TRBJ1-5; D uncertain. Per the germline V gene, CDR1 is LNHNV and CDR2 is YYDKDF (reference sequence). Trimming shortened V by 1 base and J by 10 bases, and 17 bases separated the two germline ends. This CDR3 spans 15 amino acids. The CDR3 DNA sequence: TGTGCCACCAGCAGAGGTGGAGTGCTTATAGAACCCCAGCATTTT. The encoded protein is CATSRGGVLIEPQHF.